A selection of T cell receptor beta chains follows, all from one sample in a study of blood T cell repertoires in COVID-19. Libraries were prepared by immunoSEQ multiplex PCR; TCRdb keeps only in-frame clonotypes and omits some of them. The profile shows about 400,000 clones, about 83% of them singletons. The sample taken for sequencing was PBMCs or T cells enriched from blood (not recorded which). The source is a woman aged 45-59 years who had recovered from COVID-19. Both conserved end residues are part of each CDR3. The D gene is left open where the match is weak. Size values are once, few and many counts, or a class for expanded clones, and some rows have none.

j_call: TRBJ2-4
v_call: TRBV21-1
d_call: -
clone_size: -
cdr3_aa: CASSKQGGRAKNIQYF
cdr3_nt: TGTGCCAGCAGCAAACAGGGGGGCCGGGCCAAAAACATTCAGTACTTC

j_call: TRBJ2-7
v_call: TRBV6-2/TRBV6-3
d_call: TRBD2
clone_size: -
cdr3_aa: CASSYAGTSGGYEQYF
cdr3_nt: TGTGCCAGCAGTTACGCGGGGACTAGCGGGGGGTACGAGCAGTACTTC

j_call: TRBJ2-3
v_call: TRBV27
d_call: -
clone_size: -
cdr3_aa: CASSFGLADTQYF
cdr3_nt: TGTGCCAGCAGTTTTGGACTGGCAGATACGCAGTATTTT

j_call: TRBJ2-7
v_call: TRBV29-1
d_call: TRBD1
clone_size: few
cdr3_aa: CSVGSTGGSYEQYF
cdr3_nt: TGCAGCGTTGGATCGACAGGGGGTTCCTACGAGCAGTACTTC

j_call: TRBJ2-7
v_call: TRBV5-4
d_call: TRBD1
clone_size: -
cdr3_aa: CASSLAPSGTGRNYEQYF
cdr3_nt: TGTGCCAGCAGCTTGGCCCCCTCCGGGACAGGGAGAAACTACGAGCAGTACTTC

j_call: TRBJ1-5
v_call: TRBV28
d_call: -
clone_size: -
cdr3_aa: CASSFTDNQPQHF
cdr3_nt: TGTGCCAGCAGTTTTACAGACAATCAGCCCCAGCATTTT

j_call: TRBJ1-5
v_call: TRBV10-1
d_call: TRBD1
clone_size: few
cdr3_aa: CASSDPTGGSNQPQHF
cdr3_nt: TGCGCCAGCAGTGATCCAACAGGGGGCAGCAATCAGCCCCAGCATTTT

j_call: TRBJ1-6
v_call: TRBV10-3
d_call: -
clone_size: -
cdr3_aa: CAMKGGSDNSPLHF
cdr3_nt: TGTGCCATGAAAGGAGGGTCGGATAATTCACCCCTCCACTTT

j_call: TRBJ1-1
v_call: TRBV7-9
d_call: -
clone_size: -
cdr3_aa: CASSLRQRDTEAFF
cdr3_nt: TGTGCCAGCAGCTTAAGGCAGCGAGACACTGAAGCTTTCTTT

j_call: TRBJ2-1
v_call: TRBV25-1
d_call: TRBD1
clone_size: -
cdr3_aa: CASSEKPGQGYYEQFF
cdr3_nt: TGTGCCAGCAGTGAAAAACCGGGACAGGGGTATTATGAGCAGTTCTTC

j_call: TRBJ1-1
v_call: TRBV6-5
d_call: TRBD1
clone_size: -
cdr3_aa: CASSYERQGAGTEAFF
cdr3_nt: TGTGCCAGCAGTTACGAACGACAGGGCGCTGGCACTGAAGCTTTCTTT

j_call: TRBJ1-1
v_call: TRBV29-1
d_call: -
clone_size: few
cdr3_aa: CSVPGSTVLTEAFF
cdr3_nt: TGCAGCGTTCCAGGGTCAACAGTACTTACTGAAGCTTTCTTT

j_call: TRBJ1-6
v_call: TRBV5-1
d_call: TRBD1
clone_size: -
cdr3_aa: CASSLGRTGNNSPLHF
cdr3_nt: TGCGCCAGCAGCTTGGGGCGGACAGGGAACAATTCACCCCTCCACTTT

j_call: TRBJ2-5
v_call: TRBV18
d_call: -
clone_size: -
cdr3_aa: CASSHSTRNQETQYF
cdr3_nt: TGTGCCAGCTCACATTCCACCAGGAACCAAGAGACCCAGTACTTC

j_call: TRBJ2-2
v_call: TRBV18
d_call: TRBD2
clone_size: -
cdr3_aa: CASSPRREDTGELFF
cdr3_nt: TGTGCCAGCTCACCGAGGCGGGAGGACACCGGGGAGCTGTTTTTT

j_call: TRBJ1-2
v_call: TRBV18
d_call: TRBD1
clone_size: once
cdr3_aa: CASSPSGQGYGYTF
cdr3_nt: TGTGCCAGCTCACCATCAGGACAGGGGTACGGCTACACCTTC

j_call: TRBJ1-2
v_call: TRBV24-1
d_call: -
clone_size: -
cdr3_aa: CATSRRTGDGYTF
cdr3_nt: TGTGCCACCAGCCGGCGGACCGGGGATGGCTACACCTTC

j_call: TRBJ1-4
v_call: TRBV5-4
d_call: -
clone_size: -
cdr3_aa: CASSFWGANEKLFF
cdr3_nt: TGTGCCAGCAGCTTCTGGGGAGCTAATGAAAAACTGTTTTTT

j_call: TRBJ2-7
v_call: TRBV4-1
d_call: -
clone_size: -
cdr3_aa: CASSLGTSRGEQYF
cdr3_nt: TGCGCCAGCAGCCTCGGGACTTCTCGCGGGGAGCAGTACTTC

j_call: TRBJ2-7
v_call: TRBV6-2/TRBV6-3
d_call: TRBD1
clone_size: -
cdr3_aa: CASSSPGQGAYEQYF
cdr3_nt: TGTGCCAGCAGTTCTCCGGGACAGGGGGCCTACGAGCAGTACTTC

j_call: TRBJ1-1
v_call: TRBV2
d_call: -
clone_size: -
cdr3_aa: CASSEQYEAFF
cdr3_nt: TGTGCCAGCAGTGAACAGTATGAAGCTTTCTTT

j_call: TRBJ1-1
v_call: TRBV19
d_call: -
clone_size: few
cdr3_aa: CASSVLGHPNTEAFF
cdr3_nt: TGTGCCAGTAGTGTATTGGGACACCCGAACACTGAAGCTTTCTTT

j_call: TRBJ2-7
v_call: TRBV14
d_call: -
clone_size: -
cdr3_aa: CASSYRDIPYEQYF
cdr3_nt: TGTGCCAGCAGCTACCGGGACATTCCCTACGAGCAGTACTTC

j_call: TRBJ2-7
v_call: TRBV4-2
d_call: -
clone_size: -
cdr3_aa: CASSQDWYSYYEQYF
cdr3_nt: TGTGCCAGCAGCCAAGACTGGTACAGCTACTACGAGCAGTACTTC

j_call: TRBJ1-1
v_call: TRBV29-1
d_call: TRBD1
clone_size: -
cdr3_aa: CSAETTGEAFF
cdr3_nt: TGCAGCGCCGAAACGACAGGGGAAGCTTTCTTT

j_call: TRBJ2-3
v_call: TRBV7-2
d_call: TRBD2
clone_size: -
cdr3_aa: CASSLVPTSGGADTQYF
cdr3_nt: TGTGCCAGCAGCTTAGTCCCGACTAGCGGGGGGGCAGATACGCAGTATTTT

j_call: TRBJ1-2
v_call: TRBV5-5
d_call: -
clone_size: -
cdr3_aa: CASSRGGSRGYGYTF
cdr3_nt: TGTGCCAGCAGCCGGGGTGGATCTCGCGGCTATGGCTACACCTTC

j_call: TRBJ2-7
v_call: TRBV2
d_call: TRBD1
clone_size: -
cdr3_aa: CASREDRASYEQYF
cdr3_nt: TGTGCCAGCAGGGAGGACAGGGCATCCTACGAGCAGTACTTC

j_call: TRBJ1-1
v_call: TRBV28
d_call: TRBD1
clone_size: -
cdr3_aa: CASSSSGTGNTEAFF
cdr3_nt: TGTGCCAGCAGTTCGTCCGGGACAGGGAACACTGAAGCTTTCTTT

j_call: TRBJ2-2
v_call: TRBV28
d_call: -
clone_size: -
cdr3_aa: CASSSTGTTLRSGELFF
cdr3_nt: TGTGCCAGCAGTTCCACCGGGACAACCCTCAGGTCCGGGGAGCTGTTTTTT

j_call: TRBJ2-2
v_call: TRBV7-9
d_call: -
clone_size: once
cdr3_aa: CASSLAAGVTGELFF
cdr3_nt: TGTGCCAGCAGCTTAGCTGCAGGGGTGACCGGGGAGCTGTTTTTT

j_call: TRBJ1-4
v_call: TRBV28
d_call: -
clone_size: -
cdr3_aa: CASTPGAGDKLFF
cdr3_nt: TGTGCCAGCACCCCGGGGGCGGGGGATAAACTGTTTTTT

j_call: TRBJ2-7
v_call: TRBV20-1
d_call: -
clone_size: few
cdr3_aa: CSASTRTYEQYF
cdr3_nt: TGCAGTGCTAGTACCAGAACCTACGAGCAGTACTTC

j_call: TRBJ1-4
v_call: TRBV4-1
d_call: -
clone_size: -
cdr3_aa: CASSQWAGGVEKLFF
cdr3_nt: TGCGCCAGCAGCCAATGGGCGGGGGGCGTTGAAAAACTGTTTTTT

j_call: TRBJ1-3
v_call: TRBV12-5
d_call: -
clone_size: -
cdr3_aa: CASGLVGFMGPTGNTIYF
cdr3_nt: TGTGCTAGTGGTTTGGTTGGCTTTATGGGGCCCACTGGAAACACCATATATTTT

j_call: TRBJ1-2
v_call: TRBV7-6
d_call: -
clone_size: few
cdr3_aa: CASSPGTIYGYTF
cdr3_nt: TGTGCCAGCAGCCCCGGGACAATCTATGGCTACACCTTC

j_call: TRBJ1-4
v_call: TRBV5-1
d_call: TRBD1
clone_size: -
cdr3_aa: CASREGQAPEKLFF
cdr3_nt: TGCGCCAGCAGGGAGGGACAGGCGCCTGAAAAACTGTTTTTT

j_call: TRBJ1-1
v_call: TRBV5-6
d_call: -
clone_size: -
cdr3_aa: CASFGGSWGTEAFF
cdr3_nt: TGTGCCAGCTTCGGCGGGTCCTGGGGCACTGAAGCTTTCTTT

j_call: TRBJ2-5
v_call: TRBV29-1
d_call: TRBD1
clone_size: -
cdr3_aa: CSVEATGGSETQYF
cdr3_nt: TGCAGCGTTGAGGCTACAGGGGGCTCGGAGACCCAGTACTTC

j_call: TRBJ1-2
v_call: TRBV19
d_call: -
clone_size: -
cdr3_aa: CASSGHRDTGDFGYGYTF
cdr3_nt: TGTGCCAGTAGTGGTCACCGGGACACGGGCGATTTTGGCTATGGCTACACCTTC

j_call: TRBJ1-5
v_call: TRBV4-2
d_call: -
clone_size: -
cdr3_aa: CASSQDGYSNQPQHF
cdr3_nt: TGTGCCAGCAGCCAAGACGGTTATAGCAATCAGCCCCAGCATTTT

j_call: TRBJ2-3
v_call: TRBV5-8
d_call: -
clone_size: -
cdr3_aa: CASSWWGGTDTQYF
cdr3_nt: TGTGCCAGCAGCTGGTGGGGGGGCACAGATACGCAGTATTTT

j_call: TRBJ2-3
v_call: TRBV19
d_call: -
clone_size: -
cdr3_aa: CASSVGGAGTDTQYF
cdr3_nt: TGTGCCAGTAGTGTGGGGGGGGCCGGGACAGATACGCAGTATTTT

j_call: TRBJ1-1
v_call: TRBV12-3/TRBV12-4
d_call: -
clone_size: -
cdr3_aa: CASSLQVNTEAFF
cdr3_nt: TGTGCCAGCAGTCTCCAGGTAAACACTGAAGCTTTCTTT

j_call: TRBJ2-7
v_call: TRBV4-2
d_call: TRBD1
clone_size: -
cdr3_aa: CASSQATQGTYEQYF
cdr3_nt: TGTGCCAGCAGCCAAGCGACACAGGGGACCTACGAGCAGTACTTC

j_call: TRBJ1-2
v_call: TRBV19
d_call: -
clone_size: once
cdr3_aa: CASSEDRFFAYGYTF
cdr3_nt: TGTGCCAGTAGTGAAGACAGGTTTTTCGCCTATGGCTACACCTTC

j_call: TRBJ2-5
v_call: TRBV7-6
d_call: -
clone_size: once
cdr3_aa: CASRGTTQDAGTQYF
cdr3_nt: TGTGCCAGCCGGGGGACGACGCAGGATGCGGGGACCCAGTACTTC

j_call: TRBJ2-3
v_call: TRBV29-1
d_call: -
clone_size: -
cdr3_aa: CSVDERAGDTQYF
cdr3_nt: TGCAGCGTTGATGAACGGGCGGGAGATACGCAGTATTTT

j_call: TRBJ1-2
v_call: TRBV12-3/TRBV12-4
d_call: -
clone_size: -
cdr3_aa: CASSPTSSGGYTF
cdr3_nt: TGTGCCAGCAGTCCCACCTCGAGCGGTGGCTACACCTTC

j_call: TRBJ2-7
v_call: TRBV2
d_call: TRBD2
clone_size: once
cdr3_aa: CASRTGLAGTEYEQYF
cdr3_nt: TGTGCCAGCAGAACCGGACTAGCGGGGACAGAGTACGAGCAGTACTTC